A selection of T cell receptor beta chains follows, all from one sample in a study of CD8+CD57+ T cells in acquired aplastic anemia. TCRdb independently ran MiXCR on the reads; one entry per CDR3 protein. The sample has 150,000 to 200,000 distinct CDR3 sequences; about 45% are singletons. The sample was sorted CD4+, CD8+, or CD8+CD57+ T cells (not recorded which) from PBMCs. These receptors came from a human donor with aplastic anemia. Each CDR3 is given with its conserved first and last residue. The order of the fields is clone size, V gene, J gene, D gene, CDR3 DNA, CDR3 protein. A D gene is named only where the DNA matches it firmly. Where a row states a size, it is once, few, many or the class of an expanded clone; other rows omit it.

-	TRBV29-1	TRBJ1-2	TRBD1	TGCAGCGTTGTAACCGGGACAGGGTACAGGGACTATGGCTACACCTTC	CSVVTGTGYRDYGYTF
-	TRBV24-1	TRBJ2-7	TRBD1	TGTGCCACCAGTGCCCAGGGGGCAGGCCCTACCTACGAGCAGTACTTC	CATSAQGAGPTYEQYF
many	TRBV3-1	TRBJ1-6	-	TGTGCCAGCAGCCAGGGGGATAATTCACCCCTCCACTTT	CASSQGDNSPLHF
-	TRBV12-3/TRBV12-4	TRBJ2-1	TRBD1	TGTGCCAGCAGTTCCGACAGGGGCCCTATGTACAATAAGCAGTTCTTC	CASSSDRGPMYNKQFF
-	TRBV10-3	TRBJ2-1	TRBD2	TGTGCCATCAGTGGCGCGCTCCGACTAGCGGGGGCGGCACCCCTCTCCTACAATGAGCAGTTCTTC	CAISGALRLAGAAPLSYNEQFF
-	TRBV7-6	TRBJ1-2	TRBD1	TGTGCCAGCAGCTCGGTGCAGGGGGATGGCTACACCTTC	CASSSVQGDGYTF
-	TRBV6-1	TRBJ1-5	TRBD1	TGTGCCAGGGACAGGGTTGGTAATCAGCCCCAGCATTTT	CARDRVGNQPQHF
many	TRBV6-2/TRBV6-3	TRBJ2-6	TRBD2	TGTGCCAGCGGCCGGGGGGGCTCTGGGGCCAACGTCCTGACTTTC	CASGRGGSGANVLTF
many	TRBV20-1	TRBJ1-3	-	TGCAGTGCTAGGGACACTGGTCGAGCTGGAAACACCATATATTTT	CSARDTGRAGNTIYF
many	TRBV10-3	TRBJ2-5	TRBD2	TGTGCCATCAGTGAAAGCGGGGAGTCCCAAGAGACCCAGTACTTC	CAISESGESQETQYF
-	TRBV13	TRBJ2-3	TRBD2	TGTGCCAGCAGCCCCGGACTAGCGGGGGCGGGCAATACGCAGTATTTT	CASSPGLAGAGNTQYF
few	TRBV2	TRBJ2-7	-	TGTGCCAGCACAATCGGGCAGGTAACCTACGAGCAGTACTTC	CASTIGQVTYEQYF
many	TRBV12-3/TRBV12-4	TRBJ1-3	-	TGTGCCAGCCAGGGGAATGGAAACACCATATATTTT	CASQGNGNTIYF
-	TRBV19	TRBJ1-2	-	TGTGCCAGTACCCCCCCAGGGGCTGGCTATGGCTACACCTTC	CASTPPGAGYGYTF
-	TRBV5-1	TRBJ2-6	TRBD1	TGCGCCAGCAGCATTACAGGGGATGGGGCCAACGTCCTGACTTTC	CASSITGDGANVLTF
many	TRBV7-2	TRBJ2-1	TRBD2	TGTGCCAGCAGCTTAAACGGGCTAGCGGGACGGAATGAGCAGTTCTTC	CASSLNGLAGRNEQFF
many	TRBV20-1	TRBJ1-1	TRBD1	TGCAGTGTCACTCGGACAGGGAACACTGAAGCTTTCTTT	CSVTRTGNTEAFF
many	TRBV20-1	TRBJ1-2	-	TGCAGTGCTGACCTTACAGGGTATGGCTACACCTTC	CSADLTGYGYTF
-	TRBV19	TRBJ1-2	TRBD1	TGTGCCAGTAGTTCGAGGACAGGCCCTCCAAGCTACACCTTC	CASSSRTGPPSYTF
many	TRBV11-2	TRBJ2-1	TRBD2	TGTGCCAGCAGCTTAGGGAGCGGGAGTAGGAATGAGCAGTTCTTC	CASSLGSGSRNEQFF
many	TRBV6-2/TRBV6-3	TRBJ1-1	-	TGTGCCAGCAGTTGGCCGAACACTGAAGCTTTCTTT	CASSWPNTEAFF
-	TRBV20-1	TRBJ1-1	-	TGCAGTGCTAGTCTCAGGGTAGGAACTTTCTTT	CSASLRVGTFF
-	TRBV29-1	TRBJ1-3	-	TGCAGCGTTGCCGGGTCTGGAAACACCATATATTTT	CSVAGSGNTIYF
-	TRBV20-1	TRBJ1-2	-	TGCAGTGCTAGAGCCCCAACAGGGTTGGGTGGCTACACCTTC	CSARAPTGLGGYTF
many	TRBV6-1	TRBJ1-1	TRBD1	TGTGCCAGCAGTGAAGGACAGGGGGCGAGGTCTTTCTTT	CASSEGQGARSFF
many	TRBV5-4	TRBJ1-5	-	TGTGCCAGCAGCTTGGGCGGGGATCAGCCCCAGCATTTT	CASSLGGDQPQHF
-	TRBV10-2	TRBJ1-1	-	TGCGCCAGCAGTGAAAGTTGGACTGAAGCTTTCTTT	CASSESWTEAFF
-	TRBV10-1	TRBJ1-6	-	TGCGCCAGCAGTAAACAGGATAATAATTCACCCCTCCACTTT	CASSKQDNNSPLHF
many	TRBV15	TRBJ2-2	TRBD2	TGTGCCACCAGCGCCTCGGGGGGTTTCACCGGGGAGCTGTTTTTT	CATSASGGFTGELFF
many	TRBV4-3	TRBJ1-2	TRBD1	TGCGCCAGCAGCCTAGGACAGGGCGAAGGCTACACCTTC	CASSLGQGEGYTF
-	TRBV24-1	TRBJ1-2	-	TGTGCCACCAGTGATTCCCCTGGTACGGCGGGCTATGGCTACACCTTC	CATSDSPGTAGYGYTF
many	TRBV9	TRBJ2-1	-	TGTGCCAGCAGCGTTGCCTGGAGCTCCTACAATGAGCAGTTCTTC	CASSVAWSSYNEQFF
many	TRBV3-1	TRBJ2-2	-	TGTGCCAGCAGCCAGTGGTCCACCGGGGAGCTGTTTTTT	CASSQWSTGELFF
-	TRBV15	TRBJ2-6	TRBD1	TGTGCCACCAGCAGGGACAGGCAGTCTGGGGCCAACGTCCCGACTTTC	CATSRDRQSGANVPTF
-	TRBV29-1	TRBJ2-3	TRBD2	TGCAGCGTTGACGGATCGGGGGGGGGTGTCACAGATACGCAGTATTTT	CSVDGSGGGVTDTQYF
-	TRBV7-7	TRBJ1-5	-	TGTGCCAGCAGCTTAGGAAATTATCAGCCCCAGCATTTT	CASSLGNYQPQHF
few	TRBV5-1	TRBJ2-4	TRBD1	TGCGCCAGCAGCTTGGCAAGGGGACAGGGGTGGGACATTCAGTACTTC	CASSLARGQGWDIQYF
many	TRBV3-1	TRBJ2-3	-	TGTGCCAGCAGCCAATGGGACAGCACAGATACGCAGTATTTT	CASSQWDSTDTQYF
many	TRBV9	TRBJ2-1	-	TGTGCCAGCAGCGTAGGCCCGGCACCCGCGCTGTTCTTC	CASSVGPAPALFF
medium-sized	TRBV10-3	TRBJ2-3	TRBD2	TGTGCCATCAGTGACGGTAGCGGGTCCACAGATACGCAGTATTTT	CAISDGSGSTDTQYF
-	TRBV4-1	TRBJ2-5	-	TGCGCCAGCAGCCAAGATGACGGGGGGCGAGAGACCCAGTACTTC	CASSQDDGGRETQYF
few	TRBV29-1	TRBJ1-2	-	TGCAGCGTTGATGGCAGGTTTAACTATGGCTACACCTTC	CSVDGRFNYGYTF
few	TRBV11-2	TRBJ2-2	-	TGTGCCAGCAGGCTCCCCGGGACACACACCGGGGAGCTGTTTTTT	CASRLPGTHTGELFF
few	TRBV24-1	TRBJ1-2	-	TGTGCCACCAGTGGCTGGGGCCCCGAGAGCTACACCTTC	CATSGWGPESYTF
once	TRBV6-2/TRBV6-3	TRBJ2-3	TRBD2	TGTGCCAGCAGTTACGATCTGGGCCTAGCGGGGGAAGGAGGCACAGATACGCAGTATTTT	CASSYDLGLAGEGGTDTQYF
-	TRBV9	TRBJ1-2	-	TGTGCCAGCAGCGTAGGTCAGGGGATTAACTATGGCTACACCTTC	CASSVGQGINYGYTF
-	TRBV7-3	TRBJ2-7	TRBD1	TGTGCCAGCAGCTTACTGGGGGGACAGGGCTCCTACGAGCAGTACTTC	CASSLLGGQGSYEQYF
many	TRBV19	TRBJ2-1	TRBD1	TGTGCCAGTAGTATCAGGACAGGGGGCTCCTACAATGAGCAGTTCTTC	CASSIRTGGSYNEQFF
-	TRBV29-1	TRBJ2-7	TRBD1	TGCAGCGTTGCCGGGACAGGGAAAGCCTACGAGCAGTACTTC	CSVAGTGKAYEQYF
-	TRBV10-3	TRBJ2-2	TRBD1	TGTGCCACAGGGACAGGGGGCGTCCCCGGGGGGCTGTTTTTT	CATGTGGVPGGLFF
once	TRBV25-1	TRBJ2-5	TRBD2	TGTGCCAGCAGCTGGGGGACTAGCGGGGGGTCGAGGCAAGAGACCCAGTACTTC	CASSWGTSGGSRQETQYF
-	TRBV11-2	TRBJ1-3	-	TGTGCCAGCAGCTTAGATCGGGACGTCTCTGGAAACACCATATATTTT	CASSLDRDVSGNTIYF
-	TRBV12-3/TRBV12-4	TRBJ2-3	TRBD2	TGTGCCAGCAGCCCCGGGGGGTTAGGTACAGATACGCAGTATTTT	CASSPGGLGTDTQYF
-	TRBV7-9	TRBJ1-5	-	TGTGCCAGCAGCTTACCGGGTTATCAGCCCCAGCATTTT	CASSLPGYQPQHF
many	TRBV6-5	TRBJ1-1	-	TGTGCCAGCAGTTACGAAGGTGCCGAAGCTTTCTTT	CASSYEGAEAFF
few	TRBV7-2	TRBJ2-5	-	TGTGCCAGCAGCCTAGACCATCAGCCCCAGTACTTC	CASSLDHQPQYF